The present entry profiles one T cell receptor beta chain with its context. Antigen specificity is unknown. Sequencing was performed with immunoSEQ multiplex PCR; in TCRdb, only in-frame clones are kept and a portion is missing. Altogether tens of thousands of clones are present, 60% to 75% being singletons, with the ten largest covering roughly 25%. This entry belongs to a study of vaccination effects on CD4 cells after COVID-19. Study-wide results and caveats: Convalescent patients in the study were few, and early post-infection timepoints were absent.

Sequencing in the ViraFEST assay came after antigen-specific CD4+ T cells had been expanded with viral peptide pools, which were used to stimulate PBMC. CD4+ T cell isolation took place after approximately 11 days of culture. Vaccine recipients had no previous SARS-CoV-2 infection; their nucleocapsid antibodies were negative. In the cultures, half the medium was exchanged for IL-2 medium on days 3 and 7. The CDR3 covers 17 residues. Germline loops: CDR1 MNHNS, CDR2 SASEGT. V lost 3 bases to trimming and J lost 1 base, with 16 bases between them. This receptor was taken from a human donor who received a COVID-19 vaccine. This chain joins TRBV6-1 and TRBJ1-3, with a possible D match to TRBD1 (5 bases). The sample consisted of CD4+ T cells from PBMCs cultured with HCoV-NL63 spike peptides, taken before COVID-19 vaccination. The CDR3, as DNA: TGTGCCAGCAGTGACTTCGCTGGACGGGGGTCTGGAAACACCATATATTTT. It yields the protein CASSDFAGRGSGNTIYF.